These T cell receptor beta chains were read from a single sample in a study of relationships among human T cell subsets. One entry per CDR3 protein results from TCRdb running MiXCR on the multiplex PCR reads. Of over 2,000 distinct CDR3 sequences listed, about 42% are singletons. Input material: activated T cells sorted from blood. All receptors derive from a man aged 35 to 55 in good health. CDR3s include the opening cysteine and the closing phenylalanine or tryptophan.

TRBJ2-2 | TRBV2 | CASSLDTGELFF
TRBJ2-3 | TRBV11-2 | CASSLHSGRADTQYF
TRBJ1-1 | TRBV30 | CAWRGANTEAFF
TRBJ2-5 | TRBV10-1 | CASRTGQFLAGGFQETQYF
TRBJ1-6 | TRBV20-1 | CSARQGTIYSPLHF
TRBJ2-7 | TRBV20-1 | CSARDSFLSGGALDSYEQYF
TRBJ2-3 | TRBV10-3 | CAISNRGASTDTQYF
TRBJ2-1 | TRBV7-8 | CASSPNRANNEQFF
TRBJ2-1 | TRBV6-6 | CATTGTANNEQFF
TRBJ1-1 | TRBV11-1 | CASRPGTAGEAFF
TRBJ1-5 | TRBV2 | CASSPGTGSNQPQHF
TRBJ1-1 | TRBV10-3 | CAIRPEGNTEAFF
TRBJ2-3 | TRBV10-3 | CAISDPGAKTDTQYF
TRBJ1-2 | TRBV11-2 | CASSRDSKYGYTF
TRBJ2-3 | TRBV6-6 | CASSYLAGGGTDTQYF
TRBJ2-6 | TRBV11-2 | CASSHLRTGFYSGANVLTF
TRBJ1-2 | TRBV11-1 | CASSAQPNYGYTF